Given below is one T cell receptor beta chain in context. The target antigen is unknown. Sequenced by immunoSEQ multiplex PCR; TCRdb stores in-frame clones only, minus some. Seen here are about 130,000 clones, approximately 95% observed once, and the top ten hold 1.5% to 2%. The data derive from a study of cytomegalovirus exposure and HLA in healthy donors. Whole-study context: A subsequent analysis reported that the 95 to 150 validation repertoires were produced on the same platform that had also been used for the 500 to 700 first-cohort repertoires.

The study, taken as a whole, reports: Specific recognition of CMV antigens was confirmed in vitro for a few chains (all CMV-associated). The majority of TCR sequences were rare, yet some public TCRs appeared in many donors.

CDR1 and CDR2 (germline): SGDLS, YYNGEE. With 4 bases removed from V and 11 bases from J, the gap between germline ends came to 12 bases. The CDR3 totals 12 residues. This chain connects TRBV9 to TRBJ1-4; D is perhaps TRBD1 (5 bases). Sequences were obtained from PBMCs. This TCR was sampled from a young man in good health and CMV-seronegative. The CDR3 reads CASSPGGRKLFF. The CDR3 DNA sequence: TGTGCCAGCAGCCCTGGGGGGAGGAAACTGTTTTTT. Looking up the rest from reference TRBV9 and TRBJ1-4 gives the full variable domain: DSGVTQTPKHLITATGQRVTLRCSPRSGDLSVYWYQQSLDQGLQFLIQYYNGEERAKGNILERFSAQQFPDLHSELNLSSLELGDSALYFCASSPGGRKLFFGSGTQLSVL.